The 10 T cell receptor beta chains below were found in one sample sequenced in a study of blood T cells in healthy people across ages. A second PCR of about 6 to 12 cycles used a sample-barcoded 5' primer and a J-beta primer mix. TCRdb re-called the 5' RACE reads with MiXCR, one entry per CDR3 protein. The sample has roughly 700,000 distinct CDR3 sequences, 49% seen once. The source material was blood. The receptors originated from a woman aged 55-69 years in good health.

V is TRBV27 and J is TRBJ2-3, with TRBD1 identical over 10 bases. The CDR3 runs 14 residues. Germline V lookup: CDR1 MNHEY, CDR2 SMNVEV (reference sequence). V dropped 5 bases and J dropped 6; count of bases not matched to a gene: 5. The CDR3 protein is CASSRQGAADTQYF. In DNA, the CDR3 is TGTGCCAGCAGTAGACAGGGGGCGGCCGATACGCAGTATTTT.

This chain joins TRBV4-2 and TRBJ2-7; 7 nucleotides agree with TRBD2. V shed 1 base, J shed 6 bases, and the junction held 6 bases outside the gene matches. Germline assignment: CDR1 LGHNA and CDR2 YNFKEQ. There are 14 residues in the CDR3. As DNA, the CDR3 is TGTGCCAGCAGCCAAGGTGCGGGAGCTGTCGAGCAGTACTTC. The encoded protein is CASSQGAGAVEQYF.

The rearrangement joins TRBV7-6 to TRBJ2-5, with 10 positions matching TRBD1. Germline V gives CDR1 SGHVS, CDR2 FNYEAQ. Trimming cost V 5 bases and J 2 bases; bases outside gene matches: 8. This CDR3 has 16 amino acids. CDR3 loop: CASSPGQGRSQETQYF. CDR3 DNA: TGTGCCAGCAGCCCGGGACAGGGGCGATCTCAAGAGACCCAGTACTTC.

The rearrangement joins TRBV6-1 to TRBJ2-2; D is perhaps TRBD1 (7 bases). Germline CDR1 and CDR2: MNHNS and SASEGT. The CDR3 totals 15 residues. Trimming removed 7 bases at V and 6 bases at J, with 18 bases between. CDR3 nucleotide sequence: TGTGCCAGCAATGGAGGGGGCCTCGGGGCCGGGGAGCTGTTTTTT. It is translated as CASNGGGLGAGELFF.

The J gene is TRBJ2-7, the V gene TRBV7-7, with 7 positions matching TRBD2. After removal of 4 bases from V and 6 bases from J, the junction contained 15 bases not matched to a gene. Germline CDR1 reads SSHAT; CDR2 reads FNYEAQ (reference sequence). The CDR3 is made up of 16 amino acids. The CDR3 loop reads CASSSPLGGSGVEQYF. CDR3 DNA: TGTGCCAGCAGCTCGCCCTTAGGCGGGAGTGGTGTCGAGCAGTACTTC.

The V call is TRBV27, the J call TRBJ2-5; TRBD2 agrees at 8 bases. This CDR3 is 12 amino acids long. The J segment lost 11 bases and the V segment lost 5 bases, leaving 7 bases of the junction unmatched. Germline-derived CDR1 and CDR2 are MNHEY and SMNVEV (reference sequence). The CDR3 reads CASSPRSGGQYF. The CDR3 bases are TGTGCCAGCAGTCCCCGGTCGGGAGGGCAGTACTTC.

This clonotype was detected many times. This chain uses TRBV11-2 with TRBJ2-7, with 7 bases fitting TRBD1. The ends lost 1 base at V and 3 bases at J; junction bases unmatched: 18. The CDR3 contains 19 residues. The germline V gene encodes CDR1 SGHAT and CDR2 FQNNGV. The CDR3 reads CASSLVFMSWQGERYEQYF. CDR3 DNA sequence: TGTGCCAGCAGCTTAGTCTTTATGAGTTGGCAGGGGGAGCGCTACGAGCAGTACTTC.

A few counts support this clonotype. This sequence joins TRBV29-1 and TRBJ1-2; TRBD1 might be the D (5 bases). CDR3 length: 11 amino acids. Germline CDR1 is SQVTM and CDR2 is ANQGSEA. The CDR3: CIGQGNYGYTF. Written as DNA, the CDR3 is TGCATCGGGCAGGGCAACTATGGCTACACCTTC.

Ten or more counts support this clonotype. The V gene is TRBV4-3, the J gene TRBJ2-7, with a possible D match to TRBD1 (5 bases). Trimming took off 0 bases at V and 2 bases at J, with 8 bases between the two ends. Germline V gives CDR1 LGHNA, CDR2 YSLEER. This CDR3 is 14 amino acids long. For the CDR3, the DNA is TGCGCCAGCAGCCAAGACGGCAGGGCCTACGAGCAGTACTTC. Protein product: CASSQDGRAYEQYF.

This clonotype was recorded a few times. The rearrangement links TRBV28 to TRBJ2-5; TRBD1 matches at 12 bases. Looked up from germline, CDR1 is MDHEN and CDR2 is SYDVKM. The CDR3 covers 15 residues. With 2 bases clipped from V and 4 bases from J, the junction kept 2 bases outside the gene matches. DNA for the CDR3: TGTGCCAGCAGTTTAGGGACAGGGGGCGTAGAGACCCAGTACTTC. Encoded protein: CASSLGTGGVETQYF.